This record concerns one T cell receptor (beta chain) sequence. This clonotype was seen many times. Which antigen it targets is not known. Nothing much larger sits one base from this clone, and base qualities are not available. The protocol used for the library was RT-PCR. The sample was run on an Illumina HiSeq 2500. TCRdb handled the public reads itself, with Q25 trimming in fastp and clone calling in MiXCR, and kept productive beta chains. Each record represents a unique CDR3 protein, reported with the most common genes and DNA among its rows. Within this sample are about 800,000 distinct CDR3 sequences, with about 20% of them counted one time only. The ten largest account for approximately 10% of the sample. The data were obtained in a study of response to subunit inactivated influenza vaccine (dated by TCRdb to the late 2010s). About the investigation overall: To follow how T cells responded to a trivalent subunit inactivated influenza vaccine, the researchers relied on deep quantitative profiling of the T cell receptor repertoire. Beyond this particular receptor, the publication reports: The authors suggested that each seasonal influenza vaccination may recruit only a limited number of new T cells.

CDR1 and CDR2 were assigned from the germline V gene as SNHLY and FYNNEI. From the cysteine up to the phenylalanine, the CDR3 has a length of 14 residues. Only the CDR3 portion is preserved as DNA: 42 bases, with reading frame beginning at the first base. A distance of 9 bases separates the germline ends of V and J, which lose 4 bases and 0 bases respectively. The chain is encoded by TRBV2 joined to TRBJ1-2; confidence is insufficient to name the D gene. The TCR sequence derives from a middle-aged man who received an inactivated influenza vaccine. Donor details come from another sample of the same person, matched by shared clones. The sequencing used PBMCs from blood, collected more than 4 days after vaccination. The DNA sequence follows: TGTGCCAGCAGTGGGGCCGGGGCTAACTATGGCTACACCTTC. This is translated as CASSGAGANYGYTF.